The rows below give T cell receptor beta chains drawn from one sample of a study of blood T cells in healthy people across ages. TCRdb called the 5' RACE reads again in MiXCR, with one record for every CDR3 protein. The data contain roughly 500,000 distinct CDR3 sequences, approximately 30% of them singletons. The source material was blood. These receptors originate from a woman between 65 and 79 years old in good health. Both conserved end residues are part of each CDR3. D genes are given only for firm matches. Clone size is not always given. Where it is, it says once, few, many or a class for expanded clones.

abundance,j_gene,v_gene,d_gene,CDR3nt,CDR3aa
few,TRBJ2-5,TRBV3-1,.,TGTGCCAGCAGCCGAGCTAGGACCCAGTACTTC,CASSRARTQYF
.,TRBJ2-6,TRBV12-3/TRBV12-4,.,TGTGCCAGCAGAAAAGGAGGGGCCGGGGCCAACGTCCTGACTTTC,CASRKGGAGANVLTF
.,TRBJ2-7,TRBV20-1,TRBD1,TGCAGTGCCAACCCGGGACAGGGGGCCAACGAGCAGTACTTC,CSANPGQGANEQYF
few,TRBJ2-3,TRBV27,.,TGTGCCAGCAGTTTACGGTTGGTGGGTTCAGATACGCAGTATTTT,CASSLRLVGSDTQYF
.,TRBJ2-1,TRBV19,.,TGTGCCAGTAGTACATCTAGCGCCGACGACTACAATGAGCAGTTCTTC,CASSTSSADDYNEQFF
.,TRBJ1-5,TRBV5-5,.,TGTGCCAGCAGCTTGATCCCGGGGGGGGATCAGCCCCAGCATTTT,CASSLIPGGDQPQHF
.,TRBJ1-4,TRBV19,.,TGTGCCAGTAGTATAGCCCACAGGAGGACATATAATGAAAAACTGTTTTTT,CASSIAHRRTYNEKLFF
.,TRBJ1-2,TRBV12-3/TRBV12-4,.,TGTGCCAGCAGTTTAGGACTCTTTGATGGCTACACCTTC,CASSLGLFDGYTF
.,TRBJ2-6,TRBV12-3/TRBV12-4,.,TGTGCCAGCAGGAAGAGCTCTGGGGCCAACGTCCTGACTTTC,CASRKSSGANVLTF
.,TRBJ2-5,TRBV24-1,TRBD1,TGTGCCACGAGCGCCGGGACAGGGGGTTTGGAGACCCAGTACTTC,CATSAGTGGLETQYF
.,TRBJ2-5,TRBV11-2,.,TGTGCCAGCAGCGACGCCGACCGGGTGGAGGAGACCCAGTACTTC,CASSDADRVEETQYF
.,TRBJ1-5,TRBV20-1,TRBD1,TGCAGTGCTAGAGGGAATGGGCAGGGGGCATGGCAGCCTCAGCATTTT,CSARGNGQGAWQPQHF
many,TRBJ2-1,TRBV7-2,.,TGTGCCAGCAGCCTACAGGGGAGGGGTTACAATGAGCAGTTCTTC,CASSLQGRGYNEQFF
.,TRBJ2-1,TRBV11-1,.,TGTGCCAGCAGCTTTGGGGACCTCTCCTACAATGAGCAGTTCTTC,CASSFGDLSYNEQFF
many,TRBJ1-2,TRBV29-1,.,TGCAGCGTTGGTGGGAATGGCTACACCTTC,CSVGGNGYTF
.,TRBJ2-2,TRBV7-2,.,TGTGCCAGCAGCTTTAAAACCGGGGAGCTGTTTTTT,CASSFKTGELFF
.,TRBJ1-2,TRBV20-1,.,TGCAGTGCTAGAGTTTCGGGTGGGGGCTACACCTTC,CSARVSGGGYTF